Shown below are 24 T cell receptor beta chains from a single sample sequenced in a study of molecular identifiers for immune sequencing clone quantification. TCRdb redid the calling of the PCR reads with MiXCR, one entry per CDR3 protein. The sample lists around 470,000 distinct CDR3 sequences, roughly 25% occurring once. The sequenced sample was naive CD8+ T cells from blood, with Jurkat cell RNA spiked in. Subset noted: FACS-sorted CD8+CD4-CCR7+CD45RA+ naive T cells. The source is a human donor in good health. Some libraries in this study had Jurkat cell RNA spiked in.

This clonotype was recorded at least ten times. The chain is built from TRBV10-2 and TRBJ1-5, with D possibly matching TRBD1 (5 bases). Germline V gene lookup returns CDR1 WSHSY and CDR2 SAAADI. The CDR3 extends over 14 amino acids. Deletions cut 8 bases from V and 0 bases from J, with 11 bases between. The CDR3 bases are TGCGCCAGCCGGGGGGACTATAGCAATCAGCCCCAGCATTTT. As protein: CASRGDYSNQPQHF.

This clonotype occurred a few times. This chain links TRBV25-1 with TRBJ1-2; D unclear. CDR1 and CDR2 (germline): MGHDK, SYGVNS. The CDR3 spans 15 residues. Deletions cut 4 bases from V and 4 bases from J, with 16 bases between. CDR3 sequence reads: CASSGGGQLLYGYTF. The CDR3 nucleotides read TGTGCCAGCAGTGGAGGAGGGCAGCTCCTCTATGGCTACACCTTC.

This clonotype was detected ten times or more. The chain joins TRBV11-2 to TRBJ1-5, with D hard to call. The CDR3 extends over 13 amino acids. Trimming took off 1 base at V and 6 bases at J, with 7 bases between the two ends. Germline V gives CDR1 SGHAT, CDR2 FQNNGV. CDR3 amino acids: CASSLVSGQPQHF. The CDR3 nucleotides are TGTGCCAGCAGCTTAGTGTCCGGTCAGCCCCAGCATTTT. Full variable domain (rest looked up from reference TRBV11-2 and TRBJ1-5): EAGVAQSPRYKIIEKRQSVAFWCNPISGHATLYWYQQILGQGPKLLIQFQNNGVVDDSQLPKDRFSAERLKGVDSTLKIQPAKLEDSAVYLCASSLVSGQPQHFGDGTRLSIL.

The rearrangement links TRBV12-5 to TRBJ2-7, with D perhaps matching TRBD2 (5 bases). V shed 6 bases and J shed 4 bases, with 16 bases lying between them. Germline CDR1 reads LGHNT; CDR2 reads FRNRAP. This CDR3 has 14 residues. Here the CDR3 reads CASGLTGFGYEQYF. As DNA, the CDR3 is TGTGCTAGTGGACTAACGGGGTTCGGGTACGAGCAGTACTTC. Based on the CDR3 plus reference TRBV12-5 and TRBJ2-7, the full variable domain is DARVTQTPRHKVTEMGQEVTMRCQPILGHNTVFWYRQTMMQGLELLAYFRNRAPLDDSGMPKDRFSAEMPDATLATLKIQPSEPRDSAVYFCASGLTGFGYEQYFGPGTRLTVT.

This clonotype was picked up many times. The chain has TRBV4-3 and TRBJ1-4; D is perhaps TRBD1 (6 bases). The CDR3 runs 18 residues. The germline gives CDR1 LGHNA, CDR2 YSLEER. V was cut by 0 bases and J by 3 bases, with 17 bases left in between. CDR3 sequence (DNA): TGCGCCAGCAGCCAAGAACTCCCCAGGGGTTTGGCTAATGAAAAACTGTTTTTT. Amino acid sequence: CASSQELPRGLANEKLFF.

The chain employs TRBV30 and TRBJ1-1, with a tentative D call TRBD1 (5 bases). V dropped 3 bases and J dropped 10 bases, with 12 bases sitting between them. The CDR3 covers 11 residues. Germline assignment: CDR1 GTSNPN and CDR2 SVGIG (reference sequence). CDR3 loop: CAWSPVGGAFF. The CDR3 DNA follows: TGTGCCTGGAGCCCAGTGGGGGGAGCTTTCTTT.

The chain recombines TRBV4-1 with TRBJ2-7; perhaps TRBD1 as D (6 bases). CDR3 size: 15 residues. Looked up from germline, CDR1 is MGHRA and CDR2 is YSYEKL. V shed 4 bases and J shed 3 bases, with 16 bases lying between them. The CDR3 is CASSPTLDRGYEQYF. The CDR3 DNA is TGCGCCAGCAGCCCGACCTTGGACAGAGGCTACGAGCAGTACTTC.

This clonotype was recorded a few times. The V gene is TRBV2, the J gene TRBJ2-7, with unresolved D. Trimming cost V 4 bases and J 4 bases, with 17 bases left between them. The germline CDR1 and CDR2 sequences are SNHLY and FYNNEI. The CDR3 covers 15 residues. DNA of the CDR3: TGTGCCAGCAGTGGCCGGGCCGAAATACTTTACGAGCAGTACTTC. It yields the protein CASSGRAEILYEQYF.

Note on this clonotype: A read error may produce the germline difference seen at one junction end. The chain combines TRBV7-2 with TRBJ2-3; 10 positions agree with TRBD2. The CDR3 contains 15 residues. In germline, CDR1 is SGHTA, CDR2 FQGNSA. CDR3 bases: TGTGCCCGCAGCTTACAGCGGGGGGGCCCCGCTACGCCGTATTTT. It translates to CARSLQRGGPATPYF. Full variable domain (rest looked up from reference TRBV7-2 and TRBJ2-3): GAGVSQSPSNKVTEKGKDVELRCDPISGHTALYWYRQSLGQGLEFLIYFQGNSAPDKSGLPSDRFSAERTGGSVSTLTIQRTQQEDSAVYLCARSLQRGGPATPYFGPGTRLTVL.

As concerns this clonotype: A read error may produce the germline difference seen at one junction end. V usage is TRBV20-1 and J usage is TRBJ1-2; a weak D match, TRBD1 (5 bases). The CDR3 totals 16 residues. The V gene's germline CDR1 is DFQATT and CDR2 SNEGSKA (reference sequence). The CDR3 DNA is TGCAGTGCTAGAGATTGGGAACAGGTCGCTAACCATGGCTACACCTTC. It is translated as CSARDWEQVANHGYTF.

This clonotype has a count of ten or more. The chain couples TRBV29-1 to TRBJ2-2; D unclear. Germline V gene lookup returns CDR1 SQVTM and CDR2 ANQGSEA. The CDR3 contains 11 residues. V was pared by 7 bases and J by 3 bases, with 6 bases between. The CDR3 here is CSASDTGELFF. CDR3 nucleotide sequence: TGCAGCGCGTCGGACACCGGGGAGCTGTTTTTT.

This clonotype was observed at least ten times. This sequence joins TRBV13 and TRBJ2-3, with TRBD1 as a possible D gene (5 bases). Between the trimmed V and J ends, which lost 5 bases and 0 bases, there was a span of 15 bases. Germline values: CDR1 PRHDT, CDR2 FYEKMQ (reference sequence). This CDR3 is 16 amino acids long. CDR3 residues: CASSLMTEDSTDTQYF. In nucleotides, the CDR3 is TGTGCCAGCAGCCTCATGACAGAAGATAGCACAGATACGCAGTATTTT.

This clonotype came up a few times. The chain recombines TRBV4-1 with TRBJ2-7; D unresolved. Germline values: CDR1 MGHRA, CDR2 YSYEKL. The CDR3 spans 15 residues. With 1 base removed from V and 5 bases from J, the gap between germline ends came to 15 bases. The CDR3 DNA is TGCGCCAGCAGCCAAGTTGGGCGTGTCCTTGACGAGCAGTACTTC. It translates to CASSQVGRVLDEQYF.

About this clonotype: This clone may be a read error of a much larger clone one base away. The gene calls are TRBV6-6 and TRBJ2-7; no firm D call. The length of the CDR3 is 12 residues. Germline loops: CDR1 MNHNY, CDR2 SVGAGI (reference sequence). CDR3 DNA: TGTGTCAGCAGTTACTCGCTGGCCGAGCAGTACTTC. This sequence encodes CVSSYSLAEQYF.

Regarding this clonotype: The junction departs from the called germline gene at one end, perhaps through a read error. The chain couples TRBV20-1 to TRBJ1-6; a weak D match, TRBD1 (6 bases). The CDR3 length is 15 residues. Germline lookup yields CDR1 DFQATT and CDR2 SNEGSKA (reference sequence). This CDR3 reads CSARSWTAHNSPRHF. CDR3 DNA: TGCAGTGCTAGATCATGGACAGCGCATAATTCACCCCGCCACTTT.

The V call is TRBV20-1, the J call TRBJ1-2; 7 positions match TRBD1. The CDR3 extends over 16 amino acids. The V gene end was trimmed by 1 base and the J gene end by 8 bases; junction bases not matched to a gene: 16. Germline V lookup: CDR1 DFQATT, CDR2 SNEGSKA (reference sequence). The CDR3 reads CSARVQGGRLSIGYTF. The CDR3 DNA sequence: TGCAGTGCTAGAGTACAAGGGGGCCGGCTTTCTATCGGCTACACCTTC.

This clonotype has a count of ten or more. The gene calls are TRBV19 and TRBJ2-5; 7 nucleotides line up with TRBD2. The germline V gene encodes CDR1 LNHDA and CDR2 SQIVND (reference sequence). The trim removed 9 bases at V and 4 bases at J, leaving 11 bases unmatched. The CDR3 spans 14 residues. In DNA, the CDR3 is TGTGCCAGCTCCACACCGTCGGGAGGAGAGACCCAGTACTTC. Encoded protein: CASSTPSGGETQYF.

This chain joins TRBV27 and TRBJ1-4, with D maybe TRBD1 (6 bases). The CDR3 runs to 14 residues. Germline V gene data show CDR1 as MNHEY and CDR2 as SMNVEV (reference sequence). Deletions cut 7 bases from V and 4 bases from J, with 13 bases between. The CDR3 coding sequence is TGTGCCAGCAAGCTCAGGGGCAGTAATGAAAAACTGTTTTTT. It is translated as CASKLRGSNEKLFF.

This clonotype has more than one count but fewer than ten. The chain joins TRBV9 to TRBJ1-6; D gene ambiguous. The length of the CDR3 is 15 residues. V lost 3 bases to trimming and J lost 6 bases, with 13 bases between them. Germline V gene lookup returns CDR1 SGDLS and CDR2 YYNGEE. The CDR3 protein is CASSARQGLNSPLHF. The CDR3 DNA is TGTGCCAGCAGCGCCCGACAAGGTCTTAATTCACCCCTCCACTTT.

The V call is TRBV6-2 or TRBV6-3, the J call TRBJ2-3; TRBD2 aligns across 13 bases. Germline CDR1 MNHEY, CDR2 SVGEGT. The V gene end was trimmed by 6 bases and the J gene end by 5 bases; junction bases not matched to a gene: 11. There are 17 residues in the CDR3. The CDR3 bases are TGTGCCAGCAGACCCCAGACTAGCGGGGGGCCGGGAGATACGCAGTATTTT. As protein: CASRPQTSGGPGDTQYF.

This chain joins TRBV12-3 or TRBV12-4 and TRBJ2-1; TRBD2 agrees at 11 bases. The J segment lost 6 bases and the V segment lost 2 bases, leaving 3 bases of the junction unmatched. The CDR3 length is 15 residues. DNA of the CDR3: TGTGCCAGCAGTTTACCCGGACTAGCGGGCAATGAGCAGTTCTTC. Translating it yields CASSLPGLAGNEQFF.

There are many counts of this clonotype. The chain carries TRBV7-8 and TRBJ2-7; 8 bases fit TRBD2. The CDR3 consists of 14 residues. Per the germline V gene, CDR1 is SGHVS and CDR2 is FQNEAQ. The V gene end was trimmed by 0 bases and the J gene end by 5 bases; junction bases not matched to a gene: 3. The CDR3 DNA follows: TGTGCCAGCAGCTTAGCTAGCGGGGCCCACGAGCAGTACTTC. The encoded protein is CASSLASGAHEQYF.

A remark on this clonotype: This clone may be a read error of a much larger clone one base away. The CDR3 reads CSVITFSIDEAFF. CDR3 coding DNA: TGCAGCGTTATTACTTTTTCGATAGATGAAGCTTTCTTT. This rearrangement joins TRBV29-1 to TRBJ1-1; D is unclear. This CDR3 comprises 13 residues. Germline V gene lookup returns CDR1 SQVTM and CDR2 ANQGSEA. V was trimmed by 5 bases and J by 7 bases, leaving 17 bases between them. Full variable domain (outside the CDR3, taken from reference TRBV29-1 and TRBJ1-1): SAVISQKPSRDICQRGTSLTIQCQVDSQVTMMFWYRQQPGQSLTLIATANQGSEATYESGFVIDKFPISRPNLTFSTLTVSNMSPEDSSIYLCSVITFSIDEAFFGQGTRLTVV.

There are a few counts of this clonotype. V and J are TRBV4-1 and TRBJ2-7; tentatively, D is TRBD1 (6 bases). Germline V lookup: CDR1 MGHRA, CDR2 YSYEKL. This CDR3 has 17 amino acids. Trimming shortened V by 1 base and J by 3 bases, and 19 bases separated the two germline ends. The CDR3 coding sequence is TGCGCCAGCAGCCAAGGACCATCGGCAGGGGTTAGCTACGAGCAGTACTTC. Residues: CASSQGPSAGVSYEQYF.